This paragraph covers one T cell receptor beta chain sequence. This record comes from a study of blood T cell repertoires in COVID-19. The data were produced by immunoSEQ multiplex PCR, yet TCRdb's version contains in-frame clones alone and is incomplete. Here the sample spans 97,000 or so clones, less than 95% being singletons. Material for sequencing was peripheral blood. This sequence originates from a man aged 55 to 69 with acute or convalescent COVID-19.

The CDR3 DNA sequence: TGTGCCAGCAGTGAACAGGGGGCTATCAATGAGCAGTTCTTC. This codes for CASSEQGAINEQFF. V usage is TRBV6-1 and J usage is TRBJ2-1; 8 bases fit TRBD1. The V and J ends lost 2 bases and 6 bases, in that order; junction bases with no gene match: 3. CDR3 length: 14 residues. In germline, CDR1 is MNHNS, CDR2 SASEGT.